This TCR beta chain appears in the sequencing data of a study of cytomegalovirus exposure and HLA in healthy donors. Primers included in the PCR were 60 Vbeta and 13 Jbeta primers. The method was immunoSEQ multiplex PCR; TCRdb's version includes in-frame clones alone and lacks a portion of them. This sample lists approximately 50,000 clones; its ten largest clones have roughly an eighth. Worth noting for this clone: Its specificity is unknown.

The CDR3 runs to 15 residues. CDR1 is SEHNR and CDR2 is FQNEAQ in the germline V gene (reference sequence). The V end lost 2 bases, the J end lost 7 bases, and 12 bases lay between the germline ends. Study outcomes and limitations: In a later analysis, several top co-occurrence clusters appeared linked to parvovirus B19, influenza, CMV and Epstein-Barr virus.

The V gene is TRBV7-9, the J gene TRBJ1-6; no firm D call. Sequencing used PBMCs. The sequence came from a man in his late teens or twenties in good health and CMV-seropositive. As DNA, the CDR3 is TGTGCCAGCAGCTTATCGGTTACAGAGAATTCACCCCTCCACTTT. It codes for CASSLSVTENSPLHF.